These 5 T cell receptor beta chains came from one sample sequenced in a study of a mutant IDH1 vaccine in newly diagnosed glioma (dated by TCRdb to the early 2020s). Reading the label with the study, this specimen's time point is: week 11, during vaccination. Each vaccine dose was 300 ug of a 20-mer mutant IDH1 peptide in Montanide, given subcutaneously with topical imiquimod. Preparation of the library involved the immunoSEQ multiplex PCR assay. The source is immuneACCESS, and TCRdb retained only in-frame sequences with V and J called. Part of the clones is not carried over; for the studies checked, unresolved V genes explain less than half of this, and the remainder is unexplained. The sample table holds roughly 70,000 clones, of which roughly 84% were seen once. About 8.2% of the sample rests with the top ten. No antigen has been identified for these receptors. Source: PBMCs, taken from a glioma patient whose treatment included an IDH1 peptide vaccine. Receptors originate from a woman in her fifties or sixties with glioma.

The V gene is TRBV5-4, the J gene TRBJ2-7; 11 bases fit TRBD1. CDR3 size: 15 residues. The J segment lost 4 bases and the V segment lost 2 bases, leaving 5 bases of the junction unmatched. CDR1 and CDR2 from the germline V gene are SGHNT and YYREEE (reference sequence). CDR3 residues: CASSFPGTGGYEQYF. CDR3 coding DNA: TGTGCCAGCAGCTTCCCCGGGACAGGGGGTTACGAGCAGTACTTC.

J is TRBJ2-3 and V is TRBV6-4; 10 bases map to TRBD2. The CDR3 extends over 15 amino acids. Looked up from germline, CDR1 is MRHNA and CDR2 is SNTAGT. J lost 3 bases, V lost 6 bases, and 6 bases had no gene match. The CDR3 sequence is CASSVAGGRTDTQYF. The CDR3 bases are TGTGCCAGCAGCGTAGCGGGGGGTAGGACAGATACGCAGTATTTT.

The chain carries TRBV9 and TRBJ1-4; D not resolved. This CDR3 spans 15 amino acids. Germline V gene data show CDR1 as SGDLS and CDR2 as YYNGEE. V gave up 0 bases and J gave up 2 bases, with 8 bases separating them. The chain's CDR3 is CASSVAGGTNEKLFF. The CDR3 DNA reads as TGTGCCAGCAGCGTAGCTGGTGGGACTAATGAAAAACTGTTTTTT.

In DNA, the CDR3 is TGCGCCAGCAGCCTCGAGGGGGCAACTAATGAAAAACTGTTTTTT. This encodes CASSLEGATNEKLFF. V and J are TRBV5-1 and TRBJ1-4; D is possibly TRBD1 (6 bases). From germline, CDR1 is SGHRS and CDR2 YFSETQ. CDR3 length: 15 amino acids. The ends were cut back, 4 bases at V and 0 bases at J, with 10 bases in the middle.

This clone was recorded once. J is TRBJ1-6 and V is TRBV5-6, with D unclear. V was cut by 0 bases and J by 7 bases, with 14 bases left in between. The CDR3 contains 16 residues. Looked up from germline, CDR1 is SGHDT and CDR2 is YYEEEE. This CDR3 is CASSLGSGVGNSPLHF. The CDR3 bases are TGTGCCAGCAGCTTGGGATCCGGGGTCGGAAATTCACCCCTCCACTTT. Full variable domain (rest looked up from reference TRBV5-6 and TRBJ1-6): DAGVTQSPTHLIKTRGQQVTLRCSPKSGHDTVSWYQQALGQGPQFIFQYYEEEERQRGNFPDRFSGHQFPNYSSELNVNALLLGDSALYLCASSLGSGVGNSPLHFGNGTRLTVT.